A single sample gave rise to the 18 T cell receptor beta chains below, sequenced in a study of PD-L1 blockade in urothelial cancer. Assay used: immunoSEQ multiplex PCR; TCRdb lists only in-frame clones, some missing. Of fewer than 40,000 clones in the sample, 80% to 95% were seen once. This sample comprised PBMCs, obtained around atezolizumab (anti-PD-L1) treatment. Every receptor here comes from an older man with urothelial cancer.

The rearrangement links TRBV9 to TRBJ2-2; D might be TRBD1 (6 bases). The germline V and J ends were trimmed by 0 bases and 6 bases, with 12 bases remaining between them. The CDR3 has 15 residues. CDR1 SGDLS and CDR2 YYNGEE come from the germline V gene. The CDR3 protein is CASSVGGGVSGELFF. For the CDR3, the DNA is TGTGCCAGCAGCGTAGGAGGGGGAGTATCCGGGGAGCTGTTTTTT.

This sequence joins TRBV6-1 and TRBJ2-1; D gene ambiguous. Germline-derived CDR1 and CDR2 are MNHNS and SASEGT. Trimming stripped 2 bases from V and 7 bases from J, with 12 bases between. The CDR3 has 14 amino acids. This CDR3 reads CASSEQWRLNEQFF. The CDR3, as DNA: TGTGCCAGCAGTGAACAATGGCGGTTGAATGAGCAGTTCTTC.

The gene calls are TRBV27 and TRBJ2-6; unclear D gene. V was shortened by 0 bases and J by 1 base, with 7 bases between the two germline ends. The germline gives CDR1 MNHEY, CDR2 SMNVEV (reference sequence). There are 16 residues in the CDR3. This CDR3 reads CASSLSRFSGANVLTF. The CDR3 DNA follows: TGTGCCAGCAGTTTATCGAGGTTTTCTGGGGCCAACGTCCTGACTTTC.

The chain has TRBV7-6 and TRBJ2-7; 8 bases agree with TRBD2. J lost 7 bases, V lost 5 bases, and 22 bases had no gene match. This CDR3 has 18 amino acids. Germline V gene sequence: CDR1 SGHVS, CDR2 FNYEAQ. CDR3 region: CASSQSPMDGRGRNEQYF. As DNA, the CDR3 is TGTGCCAGCAGCCAATCACCAATGGACGGGCGCGGGAGGAATGAGCAGTACTTC.

The chain has TRBV5-4 and TRBJ2-2, with TRBD2 matching 8 bases. Trimming removed 5 bases from V and 2 bases from J; junction bases left unmatched: 8. This CDR3 region has 16 residues. Looked up from germline, CDR1 is SGHNT and CDR2 is YYREEE (reference sequence). The CDR3 region has the DNA TGTGCCAGCAGTGTCCGTAGGACTAGCAACACCGGGGAGCTGTTTTTT. Its protein is CASSVRRTSNTGELFF.

The genes are TRBV5-4 and TRBJ2-1, with D perhaps matching TRBD2 (6 bases). CDR3 length: 15 residues. In germline, CDR1 is SGHNT, CDR2 YYREEE (reference sequence). The V end was cut by 3 bases, the J end by 2 bases, with 12 bases between. The CDR3 DNA reads as TGTGCCAGCAGCTACCGACTAGGGACCTACAATGAGCAGTTCTTC. Its protein product is CASSYRLGTYNEQFF.

Comment on this clone: The junction departs from germline at one end; a sequencing error may be responsible. This rearrangement joins TRBV28 to TRBJ2-3, with D possibly TRBD2 on 6 matching bases. CDR1 is MDHEN and CDR2 is SYDVKM in the germline V gene. This CDR3 spans 12 amino acids. The CDR3 DNA follows: TGCGGGACGGAGGGCAGCACAGATACGCAGTATTTT. Protein sequence: CGTEGSTDTQYF.

The chain carries TRBV6-5 and TRBJ2-2; D gene unclear. Trimming cost V 0 bases and J 3 bases, with 8 bases left between them. The CDR3 contains 15 residues. Germline V gives CDR1 MNHEY, CDR2 SVGAGI. CDR3 coding DNA: TGTGCCAGCAGTTACTCGGCAGGCTACACCGGGGAGCTGTTTTTT. Translating it yields CASSYSAGYTGELFF.

The chain is built from TRBV5-1 and TRBJ2-1; 10 bases align to TRBD1. CDR3 length equals 15 residues. Germline V gene data show CDR1 as SGHRS and CDR2 as YFSETQ. Losses at the gene ends were 0 bases for V and 6 bases for J; bases not matched to a gene: 3. The CDR3 is CASSLGQGAGNEQFF. CDR3 DNA: TGCGCCAGCAGCTTGGGACAGGGGGCCGGCAATGAGCAGTTCTTC.

The gene calls are TRBV19 and TRBJ2-1; 8 bases line up with TRBD2. Trimming took 7 bases from V and 4 from J; bases not matched to a gene: 12. The CDR3 is 16 residues long. In germline, CDR1 is LNHDA, CDR2 SQIVND (reference sequence). The CDR3 loop reads CASIIGRAGEYNEQFF. DNA for the CDR3: TGTGCCAGTATCATCGGGAGGGCCGGGGAATACAATGAGCAGTTCTTC.

The rearrangement joins TRBV6-5 to TRBJ2-3, with 8 bases fitting TRBD2. The CDR3 is made up of 13 amino acids. Trimming cost V 6 bases and J 6 bases; bases outside gene matches: 5. Germline V gene sequence: CDR1 MNHEY, CDR2 SVGAGI. The CDR3 coding sequence is TGTGCCAGCAGCACACTAGCGGCGGATACGCAGTATTTT. It codes for CASSTLAADTQYF.

The V call is TRBV20-1, the J call TRBJ2-7, with D uncertain. V gave up 0 bases and J gave up 5 bases, with 5 bases separating them. CDR3 length: 11 amino acids. The germline V gene has CDR1 DFQATT and CDR2 SNEGSKA (reference sequence). The CDR3 protein is CSARDIHEQYF. The DNA for the CDR3 is TGCAGTGCTAGAGATATCCACGAGCAGTACTTC.

This rearrangement joins TRBV2 to TRBJ2-5; TRBD1 is a possible D gene (6 bases). CDR3 length equals 13 residues. In germline, CDR1 is SNHLY, CDR2 FYNNEI. Deletions cut 4 bases from V and 5 bases from J, with 11 bases between. In DNA, the CDR3 is TGTGCCAGCAGTGTTGGGGGCCGTGAGACCCAGTACTTC. Its translation is CASSVGGRETQYF.

Details on this clone: Other DNA sequences of this sample code for an identical CDR3. The gene calls are TRBV28 and TRBJ2-7, with D hard to call. Germline-derived CDR1 and CDR2 are MDHEN and SYDVKM. The ends were cut back, 1 base at V and 4 bases at J, with 5 bases in the middle. This CDR3 has 12 residues. CDR3 sequence reads: CASSLSGYEQYF. CDR3 nucleotide sequence: TGTGCCAGCAGTTTATCCGGGTACGAGCAGTACTTC.

The rearrangement uses TRBV28 and TRBJ1-1; D unresolved. There are 13 residues in the CDR3. The germline V gene encodes CDR1 MDHEN and CDR2 SYDVKM. Trimming stripped 2 bases from V and 0 bases from J, with 4 bases between. The CDR3 is CASSLQMNTEAFF. The CDR3 DNA follows: TGTGCCAGCAGTTTACAGATGAACACTGAAGCTTTCTTT.

The V and J genes are TRBV9 and TRBJ2-7; no reliable D call. The V gene's germline CDR1 is SGDLS and CDR2 YYNGEE. The CDR3 consists of 14 residues. Trimming took 4 bases from V and 3 from J, leaving 14 bases between them. The CDR3 here is CASSPSLSGYEQYF. The CDR3 region has the DNA TGTGCCAGCAGCCCCTCCCTCAGTGGCTACGAGCAGTACTTC.

Sample share makes this clone medium-sized. The gene calls are TRBV11-2 and TRBJ2-7; D might be TRBD1 (5 bases). The CDR3 loop spans 14 amino acids. The V end was cut by 0 bases, the J end by 3 bases, with 9 bases between. Germline V gene lookup returns CDR1 SGHAT and CDR2 FQNNGV. The CDR3 DNA follows: TGTGCCAGCAGCTTAGACCTCACAGGCTACGAGCAGTACTTC. It yields the protein CASSLDLTGYEQYF.

The rearrangement links TRBV5-1 to TRBJ2-7, with TRBD2 matching 14 bases. Looked up from germline, CDR1 is SGHRS and CDR2 is YFSETQ. J gave up 2 bases and V 4 bases, and 5 bases lay outside the gene matches. The CDR3 consists of 16 residues. CDR3 residues: CASSPGLAGAPYEQYF. CDR3 DNA: TGCGCCAGCAGCCCGGGACTAGCGGGAGCCCCCTACGAGCAGTACTTC.